These 27 T cell receptor beta chains came from one sample sequenced in a study of blood T cell repertoires in COVID-19. Clones were read by immunoSEQ multiplex PCR, and TCRdb kept only the in-frame ones, dropping some. This table has under 450,000 clones, roughly four fifths appearing once. The sequencing input was PBMCs or T cells enriched from blood (not recorded which). The source of these receptors is a woman aged 45 to 65 who had recovered from COVID-19.

The chain links TRBV6-5 to TRBJ2-3, with D possibly matching TRBD2 (5 bases). V gave up 2 bases and J gave up 4 bases, with 7 bases separating them. This CDR3 has 13 residues. From germline, CDR1 is MNHEY and CDR2 SVGAGI. CDR3 nucleotides: TGTGCCAGCAGTTACAGCGGATCAGATACGCAGTATTTT. Translated, it gives CASSYSGSDTQYF.

With regard to this clone: The junction and the germline gene differ at one end; a read error may be behind it. The chain carries TRBV2 and TRBJ2-1, with 8 bases that match TRBD2. Germline V gives CDR1 SNHLY, CDR2 FYNNEI. The CDR3 spans 14 residues. The CDR3 nucleotides read TGTACCAGCGGAAGCGGGAGAACCTACAATGAGCAGTTCTTC. Translating gives CTSGSGRTYNEQFF. Complete variable domain (other parts from reference TRBV2 and TRBJ2-1): EPEVTQTPSHQVTQMGQEVILRCVPISNHLYFYWYRQILGQKVEFLVSFYNNEISEKSEIFDDQFSVERPDGSNFTLKIRSTKLEDSAMYFCTSGSGRTYNEQFFGPGTRLTVL.

The rearrangement joins TRBV7-2 to TRBJ2-1; D might be TRBD2 (5 bases). In germline, CDR1 is SGHTA, CDR2 FQGNSA. This CDR3 comprises 16 residues. V lost 5 bases and J 9 bases, leaving 23 bases between the germline ends. In DNA, the CDR3 is TGTGCCAGCAGCCCTTCCCGGGGAGTAGGGTCGGGTGAGCAGTTCTTC. This codes for CASSPSRGVGSGEQFF.

The chain is built from TRBV7-2 and TRBJ1-4; 9 bases map to TRBD1. Germline trimming cut 6 bases from V and 4 bases from J; bases unmatched to any gene: 3. CDR3 length: 14 amino acids. CDR1 SGHTA and CDR2 FQGNSA come from the germline V gene. CDR3 loop: CASSRGQGNEKLFF. CDR3 coding DNA: TGTGCCAGCAGTCGGGGACAGGGTAATGAAAAACTGTTTTTT. The full variable domain, with the rest looked up from reference TRBV7-2 and TRBJ1-4, is GAGVSQSPSNKVTEKGKDVELRCDPISGHTALYWYRQSLGQGLEFLIYFQGNSAPDKSGLPSDRFSAERTGGSVSTLTIQRTQQEDSAVYLCASSRGQGNEKLFFGSGTQLSVL.

The DNA of the CDR3 is TGTGCCTGGAAGGGACAAGCGAACACCGGGGAGCTGTTTTTT. This translates into CAWKGQANTGELFF. The chain links TRBV30 to TRBJ2-2, with D maybe TRBD1 (6 bases). The length of the CDR3 is 14 residues. Trimming took off 4 bases at V and 0 bases at J, with 9 bases between the two ends. Germline V gene lookup returns CDR1 GTSNPN and CDR2 SVGIG (reference sequence).

The genes are TRBV29-1 and TRBJ2-1, with 8 positions matching TRBD2. Looked up from germline, CDR1 is SQVTM and CDR2 is ANQGSEA. The CDR3 is made up of 13 amino acids. Trimming took 2 bases from V and 6 from J; bases not matched to a gene: 3. CDR3 protein: CSVELAGLNEQFF. CDR3 DNA sequence: TGCAGCGTTGAACTAGCGGGTCTCAATGAGCAGTTCTTC.

The chain carries TRBV6-5 and TRBJ2-7, with D perhaps TRBD1 (6 bases). V was shortened by 8 bases and J by 4 bases, with 15 bases between the two germline ends. There are 13 residues in the CDR3. Germline V lookup: CDR1 MNHEY, CDR2 SVGAGI. The CDR3 reads CASARGRQYEQYF. The DNA of the CDR3 is TGTGCCAGCGCCAGGGGACGGCAGTACGAGCAGTACTTC.

As to this clone: Distinct nucleotide sequences in the sample also encode this CDR3. V and J are TRBV18 and TRBJ1-3; 7 bases are shared with TRBD1. CDR1 is KGHSH and CDR2 is LQKENI in the germline V gene. Trimming took 4 bases from V and 4 from J; bases not matched to a gene: 4. The CDR3 extends over 14 amino acids. CDR3 DNA sequence: TGTGCCAGCTCACGAGGACAGGTCGGAAACACCATATATTTT. Residues: CASSRGQVGNTIYF.

This chain joins TRBV3-1 (or the pseudogene TRBV3-2) and TRBJ2-3; the D is unclear. The germline V gene has CDR1 LGHDT and CDR2 YNNKEL (reference sequence). The CDR3 runs to 14 residues. Between the trimmed V and J ends, which lost 1 base and 2 bases, there was a span of 7 bases. This chain's CDR3 is CASSQVLYTDTQYF. DNA for the CDR3: TGTGCCAGCAGCCAAGTTCTCTACACAGATACGCAGTATTTT.

The V call is TRBV7-9, the J call TRBJ2-7; 10 bases map to TRBD2. Losses at the gene ends were 1 base for V and 6 bases for J; bases not matched to a gene: 6. The CDR3 loop spans 15 amino acids. Germline V gene data show CDR1 as SEHNR and CDR2 as FQNEAQ (reference sequence). The CDR3 here is CASSLGQREGPEQYF. CDR3 sequence (DNA): TGTGCCAGCAGCTTAGGACAGCGGGAGGGCCCCGAGCAGTACTTC.

The genes are TRBV23-1 and TRBJ1-2; 8 bases are shared with TRBD1. TRBV23-1 carries the ORF label, with uncertain function. This CDR3 region has 16 residues. J gave up 2 bases and V 2 bases, and 7 bases lay outside the gene matches. The CDR3 protein is CASSQPLGQDNYGYTF. The CDR3 DNA reads TGCGCCAGCAGTCAACCCTTGGGACAGGACAACTATGGCTACACCTTC.

The V and J genes are TRBV14 and TRBJ1-1; D possibly corresponds to TRBD1 (5 bases). Trimming took off 4 bases at V and 0 bases at J, with 15 bases between the two ends. The CDR3 runs 16 residues. Per the germline V gene, CDR1 is SGHDN and CDR2 is FVKESK. The CDR3 coding sequence is TGTGCCAGCAGCCCCGGACCTGGGGCCTTGAACACTGAAGCTTTCTTT. It codes for CASSPGPGALNTEAFF. The variable domain in full, completed from reference TRBV14 and TRBJ1-1, reads EAGVTQFPSHSVIEKGQTVTLRCDPISGHDNLYWYRRVMGKEIKFLLHFVKESKQDESGMPNNRFLAERTGGTYSTLKVQPAELEDSGVYFCASSPGPGALNTEAFFGQGTRLTVV.

J is TRBJ2-7 and V is TRBV5-1; 7 bases are a match to TRBD1. There are 15 residues in the CDR3. Germline lookup yields CDR1 SGHRS and CDR2 YFSETQ. Losses at the gene ends were 0 bases for V and 3 bases for J; bases not matched to a gene: 6. CDR3 loop: CASSLVPGQSYEQYF. CDR3 nucleotides: TGCGCCAGCAGCTTGGTTCCGGGACAGAGCTACGAGCAGTACTTC.

The rearrangement joins TRBV19 to TRBJ1-5; tentative D call: TRBD1 (6 bases). The V gene lost 4 bases and the J gene lost 4 bases, with 11 bases spanning the gap. Germline V gene sequence: CDR1 LNHDA, CDR2 SQIVND (reference sequence). The CDR3 totals 14 residues. The CDR3 loop is CASSSPDRNQPQHF. The CDR3 nucleotides are TGTGCCAGTAGTAGTCCGGACAGAAATCAGCCCCAGCATTTT.

The gene calls are TRBV2 and TRBJ1-3; D remains unclear. The CDR3 spans 16 residues. Per the germline V gene, CDR1 is SNHLY and CDR2 is FYNNEI. With 7 bases removed from V and 0 bases from J, the gap between germline ends came to 16 bases. The CDR3: CASTSGSGYSGNTIYF. As DNA, the CDR3 is TGTGCCAGCACAAGCGGGTCCGGATACTCTGGAAACACCATATATTTT.

The CDR3 nucleotides are TGTGCCAGCAGTGGTCGGTGGGCGGGATTATTGGGGCAGTACTTC. Amino acid sequence: CASSGRWAGLLGQYF. The chain links TRBV2 to TRBJ2-7; TRBD2 might be the D (6 bases). From germline, CDR1 is SNHLY and CDR2 FYNNEI. This CDR3 has 15 amino acids. V shed 4 bases and J shed 9 bases, with 22 bases lying between them.

The chain couples TRBV7-2 to TRBJ2-5; 14 nucleotides match TRBD2. Trimming took 0 bases from V and 4 from J; bases not matched to a gene: 13. The CDR3 has 20 amino acids. Germline-derived CDR1 and CDR2 are SGHTA and FQGNSA. The CDR3: CASSLAGTSGSSLIRETQYF. In DNA form, the CDR3 reads TGTGCCAGCAGCTTAGCGGGGACTAGCGGGAGTAGTCTTATAAGAGAGACCCAGTACTTC.

The chain joins TRBV7-2 to TRBJ1-5; D is perhaps TRBD1 (6 bases). Germline V lookup: CDR1 SGHTA, CDR2 FQGNSA. V dropped 1 base and J dropped 10 bases, with 17 bases sitting between them. This CDR3 is built from 15 residues. The CDR3, as DNA: TGTGCCAGCAGCTTAGTATCCGGACAGTTTCATCCCCAGCATTTT. This translates into CASSLVSGQFHPQHF.

CDR3 loop: CASSPSYSKLFF. CDR3 DNA sequence: TGTGCCAGCAGTCCGTCCTACTCCAAACTGTTTTTT. The chain recombines TRBV12-3 or TRBV12-4 with TRBJ1-4; D gene ambiguous. The V and J ends lost 5 bases and 11 bases respectively, with 12 bases between them. CDR3 length: 12 amino acids.

This clone was seen a handful of times. J is TRBJ1-4 and V is TRBV4-1, with TRBD1 identical over 10 bases. CDR1 is MGHRA, CDR2 YSYEKL, per germline. The trim removed 4 bases at V and 4 bases at J, leaving 6 bases unmatched. The CDR3 loop spans 16 amino acids. The CDR3 DNA follows: TGCGCCAGCAGCCCCTGGGGACAGGGGAATAATGAAAAACTGTTTTTT. It encodes CASSPWGQGNNEKLFF.

As to this clone: The sample contains more than one DNA sequence encoding this CDR3. The chain recombines TRBV19 with TRBJ2-1; D is perhaps TRBD2 (5 bases). CDR3 size: 14 residues. Trimming stripped 1 base from V and 2 bases from J, with 6 bases between. Per germline, CDR1 LNHDA and CDR2 SQIVND (reference sequence). The CDR3: CASSIAGAYNEQFF. CDR3 nucleotide sequence: TGTGCCAGTAGTATAGCCGGGGCCTACAATGAGCAGTTCTTC.

The chain recombines TRBV5-4 with TRBJ1-3; a weak D match, TRBD1 (6 bases). The CDR3 is made up of 18 amino acids. Between the trimmed V and J ends, which lost 4 bases and 1 base, there was a span of 21 bases. CDR1 is SGHNT, CDR2 YYREEE, per germline (reference sequence). The CDR3 loop reads CASSQGGGQILSGNTIYF. CDR3 nucleotides: TGTGCCAGCAGCCAAGGGGGTGGACAGATCCTTTCTGGAAACACCATATATTTT.

The chain carries TRBV7-2 and TRBJ2-7; 9 bases match TRBD2. V was pared by 1 base and J by 0 bases, with 4 bases of the junction left unmatched. The CDR3 is made up of 16 amino acids. Per the germline V gene, CDR1 is SGHTA and CDR2 is FQGNSA. CDR3 loop: CASSLVAGVPSYEQYF. The CDR3 nucleotides are TGTGCCAGCAGCTTAGTAGCGGGGGTCCCCTCCTACGAGCAGTACTTC.

This clone was counted a few times. The V and J genes are TRBV9 and TRBJ1-4; a weak D match, TRBD1 (6 bases). Germline CDR1 reads SGDLS; CDR2 reads YYNGEE. The CDR3 totals 17 residues. The V end was cut by 3 bases, the J end by 0 bases, with 15 bases between. CDR3 in amino acids: CASSEGTGLATNEKLFF. The CDR3 nucleotides are TGTGCCAGCAGCGAGGGCACAGGGTTAGCAACTAATGAAAAACTGTTTTTT.

The chain couples TRBV7-2 to TRBJ1-1; 8 positions match TRBD1. The CDR3 sequence is 13 residues long. Unmatched junction bases numbered 4, after V lost 4 bases and J lost 6 bases. The germline V gene encodes CDR1 SGHTA and CDR2 FQGNSA. The CDR3 DNA is TGTGCCAGCAGCTCAGGGACAGGCCCTGAAGCTTTCTTT. Translation gives CASSSGTGPEAFF. The variable domain in full, completed from reference TRBV7-2 and TRBJ1-1, reads GAGVSQSPSNKVTEKGKDVELRCDPISGHTALYWYRQSLGQGLEFLIYFQGNSAPDKSGLPSDRFSAERTGGSVSTLTIQRTQQEDSAVYLCASSSGTGPEAFFGQGTRLTVV.

This clone has just one count. V and J are TRBV7-8 and TRBJ2-3; 7 bases align to TRBD1. CDR1 SGHVS and CDR2 FQNEAQ come from the germline V gene. J was trimmed by 3 bases and V by 7 bases; bases with no gene match: 10. The CDR3 covers 15 residues. The CDR3 is CASKGDRVRTDTQYF. The CDR3 bases are TGTGCCAGCAAGGGAGACAGGGTGAGGACAGATACGCAGTATTTT.

The V and J genes are TRBV11-2 and TRBJ2-6, with TRBD1 matching over 7 bases. Germline lookup yields CDR1 SGHAT and CDR2 FQNNGV. Germline trimming cut 3 bases from V and 2 bases from J; bases unmatched to any gene: 7. CDR3 size: 17 residues. The CDR3 reads CASSFYRGVTGANVLTF. Written as DNA, the CDR3 is TGTGCCAGCAGCTTCTACAGGGGAGTTACTGGGGCCAACGTCCTGACTTTC. Using reference TRBV11-2 and TRBJ2-6 for the parts outside the CDR3, the full variable domain is EAGVAQSPRYKIIEKRQSVAFWCNPISGHATLYWYQQILGQGPKLLIQFQNNGVVDDSQLPKDRFSAERLKGVDSTLKIQPAKLEDSAVYLCASSFYRGVTGANVLTFGAGSRLTVL.